The 32 T cell receptor beta chains presented below share a single source sample, sequenced in a study of blood T cell repertoires in COVID-19. The table came from immunoSEQ multiplex PCR; TCRdb's copy has only in-frame clones and leaves some out. The sample has 90,000 to 140,000 clones, less than 90% seen once; the top ten hold 4% to 5%. Sequenced sample: peripheral blood. Receptors were obtained from a man aged 50-59 years with acute or convalescent COVID-19.

The chain combines TRBV18 with TRBJ2-2; TRBD1 matches at 7 bases. V lost 5 bases and J lost 6; bases outside the gene matches: 15. There are 17 residues in the CDR3. Germline V gene data show CDR1 as KGHSH and CDR2 as LQKENI. The CDR3 reads CASSSRAPGQKAGELFF. The CDR3 bases are TGTGCCAGCTCATCCCGAGCGCCGGGACAGAAGGCCGGGGAGCTGTTTTTT.

The J gene is TRBJ1-6, the V gene TRBV5-1, with no clear D. The length of the CDR3 is 13 residues. Trimming removed 1 base from V and 5 bases from J, with 4 bases in between. CDR1 is SGHRS and CDR2 is YFSETQ in the germline V gene. The CDR3 loop reads CASSLTDNSPLHF. The CDR3 coding sequence is TGCGCCAGCAGCTTGACAGATAATTCACCCCTCCACTTT.

This chain uses TRBV9 with TRBJ1-1; possible D gene TRBD1, 6 bases. Trimming removed 4 bases from V and 5 bases from J, with 18 bases in between. Germline assignment: CDR1 SGDLS and CDR2 YYNGEE. CDR3 length: 15 amino acids. In DNA, the CDR3 is TGTGCCAGCAGCCCACACAGGGCCTCCTTAACTGAAGCTTTCTTT. Translation: CASSPHRASLTEAFF.

This clone was observed a few times. V gene TRBV10-3 combines with J gene TRBJ1-5; TRBD1 is a possible D gene (6 bases). Trimming stripped 8 bases from V and 6 bases from J, with 14 bases between. The CDR3 covers 13 residues. In germline, CDR1 is ENHRY, CDR2 SYGVKD. The CDR3, as DNA: TGTGCCATCTCGGACGTAGGGGGTCAGCCCCAGCATTTT. Protein product: CAISDVGGQPQHF.

The chain recombines TRBV2 with TRBJ2-3, with 12 bases matching TRBD2. CDR1 and CDR2 from the germline V gene are SNHLY and FYNNEI. The CDR3 is 14 residues long. J was trimmed by 6 bases and V by 8 bases; bases with no gene match: 6. For the CDR3, the DNA is TGTGCCAGCTCCACTAGCGGGAGGCTCGATACGCAGTATTTT. Its protein is CASSTSGRLDTQYF.

This clone came up once. CDR3 amino acids: CASSSSKWTSGYYEQYF. CDR3 coding DNA: TGTGCCAGCAGTTCCTCAAAGTGGACTAGCGGATACTACGAGCAGTACTTC. The genes are TRBV27 and TRBJ2-7; 10 bases map to TRBD2. Trimming at V came to 4 bases and at J to 3 bases, leaving 12 bases not matched to a gene. The CDR3 loop spans 17 amino acids. Germline CDR1 MNHEY, CDR2 SMNVEV (reference sequence).

For this clone: At one end the junction does not follow the germline gene, possibly because of a read error. The chain joins TRBV11-2 to TRBJ1-3, with TRBD1 identical over 7 bases. Germline V lookup: CDR1 SGHAT, CDR2 FQNNGV. CDR3 length equals 17 residues. The CDR3 sequence is CASSLVTGLQSENTIYF. In nucleotides, the CDR3 is TGTGCCAGCAGCTTAGTGACAGGGTTGCAGTCTGAAAACACCATATATTTT.

This chain joins TRBV27 and TRBJ1-1; unclear D gene. CDR1 is MNHEY, CDR2 SMNVEV, per germline (reference sequence). V lost 2 bases to trimming and J lost 1 base, with 5 bases between them. This CDR3 contains 13 residues. The CDR3 loop is CASSLRSNTEAFF. The CDR3 nucleotides are TGTGCCAGCAGTTTACGGTCGAACACTGAAGCTTTCTTT.

This sequence joins TRBV5-1 and TRBJ2-5; 7 positions agree with TRBD1. Trimming removed 3 bases from V and 5 bases from J; junction bases left unmatched: 7. This CDR3 spans 14 amino acids. Per germline, CDR1 SGHRS and CDR2 YFSETQ. The CDR3 spells CASSSLTGRETQYF. The CDR3 DNA follows: TGCGCCAGCAGCTCGCTGACAGGGCGGGAGACCCAGTACTTC. Filled out from reference TRBV5-1 and TRBJ2-5, the complete variable domain reads KAGVTQTPRYLIKTRGQQVTLSCSPISGHRSVSWYQQTPGQGLQFLFEYFSETQRNKGNFPGRFSGRQFSNSRSEMNVSTLELGDSALYLCASSSLTGRETQYFGPGTRLLVL.

In DNA, the CDR3 is TGTGCCAGCAGTTCCGGGGACAGCGGAGGATATGGCTACACCTTC. Protein sequence: CASSSGDSGGYGYTF. The gene calls are TRBV28 and TRBJ1-2; 7 bases fit TRBD1. This CDR3 has 15 residues. V was pared by 4 bases and J by 5 bases, with 10 bases of the junction left unmatched. CDR1 is MDHEN and CDR2 is SYDVKM in the germline V gene.

V gene TRBV3-1 (or the pseudogene TRBV3-2) combines with J gene TRBJ1-2, with D uncertain. Germline assignment: CDR1 LGHDT and CDR2 YNNKEL (reference sequence). The V end lost 1 base, the J end lost 7 bases, and 16 bases lay between the germline ends. The CDR3 is 15 residues long. The CDR3 region is CASSQGRAGPAGYTF. CDR3 DNA: TGTGCCAGCAGCCAAGGGCGAGCGGGTCCGGCTGGCTACACCTTC.

The CDR3 DNA reads TGTGCCAGCAAAGGACAGAGAAACATTCAGTACTTC. It specifies CASKGQRNIQYF. The chain couples TRBV2 to TRBJ2-4; D is perhaps TRBD1 (6 bases). The germline V and J ends were trimmed by 7 bases and 6 bases, with 10 bases remaining between them. Germline loops: CDR1 SNHLY, CDR2 FYNNEI. This CDR3 region has 12 residues.

This chain connects TRBV2 to TRBJ2-7; D is uncertain. The length of the CDR3 is 14 residues. V was trimmed by 3 bases and J by 0 bases, leaving 9 bases between them. In germline, CDR1 is SNHLY, CDR2 FYNNEI. This CDR3 is CASSDYSYSYEQYF. CDR3 nucleotides: TGTGCCAGCAGTGACTACAGCTACTCCTACGAGCAGTACTTC.

The rearrangement joins TRBV28 to TRBJ2-7, with a weak D call TRBD1 (6 bases). Trimming cost V 5 bases and J 5 bases, with 19 bases left between them. Germline assignment: CDR1 MDHEN and CDR2 SYDVKM. There are 15 residues in the CDR3. The CDR3 spells CASSNIGGLSDEQYF. CDR3 in DNA: TGTGCCAGCAGTAATATAGGGGGTCTATCTGACGAGCAGTACTTC.

The chain is built from TRBV9 and TRBJ2-5; D remains unclear. The germline CDR1 and CDR2 sequences are SGDLS and YYNGEE. Trimming removed 0 bases from V and 1 base from J, with 7 bases in between. The CDR3 sequence is 14 residues long. The CDR3, as DNA: TGTGCCAGCAGCGTAGGACACCCCCAAGAGACCCAGTACTTC. Translation gives CASSVGHPQETQYF.

The V gene is TRBV19, the J gene TRBJ1-2, with D perhaps TRBD1 (5 bases). Deletions cut 7 bases from V and 1 base from J, with 10 bases between. This CDR3 comprises 13 residues. CDR1 and CDR2 (germline): LNHDA, SQIVND (reference sequence). The CDR3 loop is CASNWGYNYGYTF. The CDR3 nucleotides read TGTGCCAGTAACTGGGGCTATAACTATGGCTACACCTTC.

The chain carries TRBV27 and TRBJ2-5; 7 positions agree with TRBD1. V was pared by 2 bases and J by 0 bases, with 6 bases of the junction left unmatched. The CDR3 is made up of 16 amino acids. The germline gives CDR1 MNHEY, CDR2 SMNVEV (reference sequence). The CDR3 region is CASSLRPGQDQETQYF. CDR3 nucleotide sequence: TGTGCCAGCAGTTTACGACCAGGACAGGACCAAGAGACCCAGTACTTC.

V is TRBV29-1 and J is TRBJ1-2; 7 nucleotides align to TRBD1. Germline V gene data show CDR1 as SQVTM and CDR2 as ANQGSEA. The CDR3 length is 16 residues. The J segment lost 7 bases and the V segment lost 5 bases, leaving 19 bases of the junction unmatched. CDR3 sequence (DNA): TGCAGCGTTACCGATCCGAGGGACAGTGACTTCGGTGGCTACACCTTC. Its translation is CSVTDPRDSDFGGYTF.

The rearrangement links TRBV18 to TRBJ1-1, with D perhaps TRBD1 (6 bases). CDR1 is KGHSH, CDR2 LQKENI, per germline. This CDR3 has 14 amino acids. V lost 3 bases and J 6 bases, leaving 14 bases between the germline ends. The CDR3 reads CASSPIQGGAEAFF. Written as DNA, the CDR3 is TGTGCCAGCTCACCTATACAGGGTGGCGCTGAAGCTTTCTTT.

The chain has TRBV12-3 or TRBV12-4 and TRBJ1-1, with TRBD1 matching over 10 bases. The CDR3 is 12 residues long. Germline trimming cut 8 bases from V and 4 bases from J; bases unmatched to any gene: 1. CDR3 region: CASGQGGTEAFF. The CDR3, as DNA: TGTGCCAGCGGACAGGGGGGCACTGAAGCTTTCTTT.

This clone was seen only once. V gene TRBV18 combines with J gene TRBJ2-1, with TRBD2 matching over 7 bases. The germline CDR1 and CDR2 sequences are KGHSH and LQKENI. This CDR3 has 15 residues. The V segment lost 2 bases and the J segment 4 bases; nucleotides outside the gene matches: 5. The CDR3 is CASSPTLAEYNEQFF. CDR3 in DNA: TGTGCCAGCTCACCAACTCTAGCGGAATACAATGAGCAGTTCTTC.

The chain carries TRBV28 and TRBJ2-1; 8 nucleotides match TRBD2. Per the germline V gene, CDR1 is MDHEN and CDR2 is SYDVKM. The CDR3 totals 16 residues. Trimming removed 2 bases from V and 0 bases from J; junction bases left unmatched: 3. CDR3 DNA: TGTGCCAGCAGTTTAGTCAGCGGGAGCTCCTACAATGAGCAGTTCTTC. The encoded protein is CASSLVSGSSYNEQFF.

This chain joins TRBV5-1 and TRBJ2-3; 13 positions match TRBD2. CDR1 is SGHRS, CDR2 YFSETQ, per germline. This CDR3 contains 16 residues. The ends lost 4 bases at V and 0 bases at J; junction bases unmatched: 2. CDR3 protein: CASSPGLAGSTDTQYF. CDR3 nucleotide sequence: TGCGCCAGCAGCCCGGGACTAGCGGGAAGCACAGATACGCAGTATTTT.

This chain uses TRBV9 with TRBJ1-2; D uncertain. Trimming took 4 bases from V and 0 from J, leaving 13 bases between them. The CDR3 totals 15 residues. CDR1 and CDR2 from the germline V gene are SGDLS and YYNGEE. The CDR3 loop is CASSINTKTNYGYTF. The DNA for the CDR3 is TGTGCCAGCAGCATAAACACCAAAACTAACTATGGCTACACCTTC.

Points on this clone: Germline and junction disagree at one end, which may indicate a read error. The chain combines TRBV2 with TRBJ2-5, with 7 nucleotides matching TRBD1. In germline, CDR1 is SNHLY, CDR2 FYNNEI. CDR3 size: 14 residues. CDR3 in amino acids: CASSGILLRDSLNF. The CDR3 nucleotides read TGTGCCAGCAGTGGTATCCTCCTCCGGGACAGCCTGAACTTC.

This clone was counted only a few times. This chain uses TRBV6-5 with TRBJ2-7; the D gene is possibly TRBD1 (6 bases). Trimming pared 0 bases from V and 2 bases from J, leaving 14 bases between. This CDR3 has 16 amino acids. CDR1 and CDR2 from the germline V gene are MNHEY and SVGAGI. The CDR3 spells CASSYSTGQPTYEQYF. CDR3 nucleotides: TGTGCCAGCAGTTACTCGACAGGCCAGCCTACCTACGAGCAGTACTTC.

The V gene is TRBV9, the J gene TRBJ1-1; possible D gene TRBD1, 5 bases. This CDR3 is 13 amino acids long. The V end was cut by 0 bases, the J end by 4 bases, with 7 bases between. Germline CDR1 reads SGDLS; CDR2 reads YYNGEE. The CDR3 is CASSVEGVTEAFF. The CDR3 bases are TGTGCCAGCAGCGTAGAAGGGGTCACTGAAGCTTTCTTT.

J is TRBJ2-5 and V is TRBV28; 12 positions match TRBD1. The CDR3 spans 15 residues. With 2 bases clipped from V and 5 bases from J, the junction kept 3 bases outside the gene matches. The germline CDR1 and CDR2 sequences are MDHEN and SYDVKM. CDR3 protein: CASSLGDRGRETQYF. CDR3 bases: TGTGCCAGCAGTTTAGGGGACAGGGGGCGGGAGACCCAGTACTTC.

The sample holds one count of this clone. This chain joins TRBV27 and TRBJ2-7; possibly TRBD1 for D (6 bases). V lost 5 bases, J lost 1 base, and 15 bases lay in between. This CDR3 region has 15 residues. Germline values: CDR1 MNHEY, CDR2 SMNVEV (reference sequence). The CDR3 region has the DNA TGTGCCAGCAGTCCCTCAGGGGTAGGGTCCTACGAGCAGTACTTC. It is translated as CASSPSGVGSYEQYF.

The rearrangement joins TRBV4-1 to TRBJ2-5; 8 bases map to TRBD1. This CDR3 contains 14 residues. CDR1 is MGHRA, CDR2 YSYEKL, per germline. V shed 2 bases and J 2 bases; nucleotides not matched to a gene: 1. The CDR3 DNA reads as TGCGCCAGCAGCCAAACAGGGGGGCAAGAGACCCAGTACTTC. Residues: CASSQTGGQETQYF.

This sequence joins TRBV7-2 and TRBJ1-1, with TRBD1 matching 7 bases. This CDR3 comprises 14 residues. J lost 3 bases, V lost 0 bases, and 1 base had no gene match. Germline V lookup: CDR1 SGHTA, CDR2 FQGNSA. The CDR3 region is CASSLAQGDTEAFF. The CDR3, as DNA: TGTGCCAGCAGCTTAGCTCAGGGGGACACTGAAGCTTTCTTT.

This clone appeared once. V gene TRBV3-1 (or the pseudogene TRBV3-2) combines with J gene TRBJ1-1; TRBD1 matches 10 bases. With 4 bases clipped from V and 2 bases from J, the junction kept 7 bases outside the gene matches. This CDR3 has 16 residues. In germline, CDR1 is LGHDT, CDR2 YNNKEL (reference sequence). CDR3: CASSPIGTGANTEAFF. The DNA of the CDR3 is TGTGCCAGCAGCCCTATTGGGACAGGGGCCAACACTGAAGCTTTCTTT.